This TCR beta chain was found in a study of cytomegalovirus exposure and HLA in healthy donors. A word on this clone: Its antigen is undetermined.

The PCR made use of 60 Vbeta and 13 Jbeta primers. The table came from immunoSEQ multiplex PCR; TCRdb's copy has only in-frame clones and leaves some out. In the table there are around 76,000 clones, less than 85% of which are singletons. Study-wide results and caveats: Immune exposure information comprised only CMV serostatus.

The TCR was taken from a woman between 45 and 60 years old in good health and CMV-seropositive. The material sequenced was PBMCs.

The CDR3 here is CASSRGQGIIGANVLTF. The CDR3 nucleotides read TGTGCCAGCAGCAGGGGACAGGGGATCATTGGGGCCAACGTCCTGACTTTC. The chain combines TRBV5-4 with TRBJ2-6; 10 positions match TRBD1. Germline V CDR1 and CDR2: SGHNT, YYREEE (reference sequence). Trimming took 4 bases from V and 3 from J; bases not matched to a gene: 7. The length of the CDR3 is 17 residues.